This TCR beta chain was recorded in a study of blood T cell repertoires in COVID-19. Study in general: The samples span acute and convalescent COVID-19 from the United States, Italy and Spain. From T cells, B-cell-depleted T cells, or PBMCs came the material, which was cDNA or gDNA.

Sequenced by immunoSEQ multiplex PCR; TCRdb stores in-frame clones only, minus some. In the table there are about 210,000 clones, around 87% of which are singletons. Study members were between about 18 and 100 years old and lived in 20 to 30 US regions. Participant-given clinical history determined each cohort assignment. Per germline, CDR1 MDHEN and CDR2 SYDVKM. The CDR3 runs 15 residues. Trimming pared 3 bases from V and 3 bases from J, leaving 12 bases between. The chain joins TRBV28 to TRBJ1-5; D gene uncertain. The sequencing sample was made of PBMCs or T cells enriched from blood (not recorded which). This receptor was obtained from a man aged 25 to 40 in a cohort exposed to, infected with or recovered from COVID-19 (not recorded which). CDR3: CASSFSLVINQPQHF. The CDR3 DNA follows: TGTGCCAGCAGTTTCTCCCTCGTTATCAATCAGCCCCAGCATTTT. Variable domain in full (rest from reference TRBV28 and TRBJ1-5): DVKVTQSSRYLVKRTGEKVFLECVQDMDHENMFWYRQDPGLGLRLIYFSYDVKMKEKGDIPEGYSVSREKKERFSLILESASTNQTSMYLCASSFSLVINQPQHFGDGTRLSIL.